This T cell receptor (beta chain) originates from a study of T cells in Graves' hyperthyroidism and ophthalmopathy. Points from the study as a whole: Within blood appeared most thyroid clonotypes that had expanded above 0.001. A 13 V-J model separated ophthalmopathy from stable hyperthyroidism.

As concerns this clonotype: Its specificity is unknown.

Criteria for exclusion of patients were uncontrolled infection, other autoimmune disease, pregnancy or lactation. This CDR3 is built from 16 residues. The V gene end was trimmed by 5 bases and the J gene end by 8 bases; junction bases not matched to a gene: 12. Germline CDR1 reads SGHTA; CDR2 reads FQGNSA. It was RNA transcripts that yielded the amplified TCR beta CDR3 regions. RT-PCR in the first round (using the HTBI primer set) targeted the TCR CDR3. TCRdb used MiXCR to reprocess the multiplex PCR reads, holding one entry per CDR3 protein. The sample has hundreds of thousands of distinct CDR3 sequences; 38% are singletons.

Sequencing was carried out using blood. The sequence derives from a young man with Graves' hyperthyroidism. The rearrangement joins TRBV7-2 to TRBJ1-2; the match to TRBD1 covers 12 bases. CDR3 nucleotide sequence: TGTGCCAGCAGCCAGCTTAGGGACAGGGGGCGCTACGGCTACACCTTC. Its protein is CASSQLRDRGRYGYTF.